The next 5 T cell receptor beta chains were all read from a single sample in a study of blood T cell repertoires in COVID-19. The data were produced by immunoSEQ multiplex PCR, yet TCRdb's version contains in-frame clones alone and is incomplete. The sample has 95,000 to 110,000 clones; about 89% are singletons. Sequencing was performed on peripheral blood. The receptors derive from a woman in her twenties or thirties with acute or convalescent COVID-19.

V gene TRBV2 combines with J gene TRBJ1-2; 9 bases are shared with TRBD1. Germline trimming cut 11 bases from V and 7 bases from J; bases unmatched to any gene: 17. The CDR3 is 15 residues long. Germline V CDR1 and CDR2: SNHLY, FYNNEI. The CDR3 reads CAATRPGTGSGGYTF. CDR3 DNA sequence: TGTGCCGCGACGCGCCCCGGGACAGGGTCGGGTGGCTACACCTTC.

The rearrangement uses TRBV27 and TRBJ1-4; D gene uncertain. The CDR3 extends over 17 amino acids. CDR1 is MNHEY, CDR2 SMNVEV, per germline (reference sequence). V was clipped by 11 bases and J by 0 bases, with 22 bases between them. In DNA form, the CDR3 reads TGTGCCGCCCAGATCTGGACTAACCTTGCAACTAATGAAAAACTGTTTTTT. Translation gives CAAQIWTNLATNEKLFF.

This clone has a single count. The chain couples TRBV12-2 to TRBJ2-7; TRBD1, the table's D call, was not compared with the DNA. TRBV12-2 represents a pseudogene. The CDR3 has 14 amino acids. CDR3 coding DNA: TGTGCAAGTCGCTTATTCTCACAGCTTTACGAGCAGTACTTC. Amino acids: CASRLFSQLYEQYF.

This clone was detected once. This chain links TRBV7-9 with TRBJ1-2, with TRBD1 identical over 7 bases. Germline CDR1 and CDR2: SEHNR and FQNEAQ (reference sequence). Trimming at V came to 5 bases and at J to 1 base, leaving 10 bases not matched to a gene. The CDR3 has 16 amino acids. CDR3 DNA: TGTGCCAGCAGCCCGATCGGGACAGCAATTAACTATGGCTACACCTTC. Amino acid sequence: CASSPIGTAINYGYTF.

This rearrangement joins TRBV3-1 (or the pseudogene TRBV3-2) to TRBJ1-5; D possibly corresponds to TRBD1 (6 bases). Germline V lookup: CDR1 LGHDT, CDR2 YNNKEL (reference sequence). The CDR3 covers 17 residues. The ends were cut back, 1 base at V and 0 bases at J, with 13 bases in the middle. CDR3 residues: CASSQGPQGYSNQPQHF. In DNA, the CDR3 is TGTGCCAGCAGCCAAGGACCACAGGGTTATAGCAATCAGCCCCAGCATTTT.